The TCR beta chain under discussion was sequenced for a study of control samples from healthy donors and cancer patients. Trimming cost V 2 bases and J 2 bases, with 6 bases left between them. CDR1 is SGHTA, CDR2 FQGNSA, per germline. The CDR3 has 13 amino acids. Data came from immunoSEQ multiplex PCR; TCRdb stores just in-frame clones and leaves some out. The sample records 150,000 to 200,000 clones, roughly 94% being singletons. The clonotype comes from a woman under 30 in good health. The chain uses TRBV7-2 and TRBJ2-5; possibly TRBD2 for D (5 bases). Material: blood. The CDR3 nucleotides are TGTGCCAGCAGCTTATCGGGACAAGAGACCCAGTACTTC. Translation: CASSLSGQETQYF.